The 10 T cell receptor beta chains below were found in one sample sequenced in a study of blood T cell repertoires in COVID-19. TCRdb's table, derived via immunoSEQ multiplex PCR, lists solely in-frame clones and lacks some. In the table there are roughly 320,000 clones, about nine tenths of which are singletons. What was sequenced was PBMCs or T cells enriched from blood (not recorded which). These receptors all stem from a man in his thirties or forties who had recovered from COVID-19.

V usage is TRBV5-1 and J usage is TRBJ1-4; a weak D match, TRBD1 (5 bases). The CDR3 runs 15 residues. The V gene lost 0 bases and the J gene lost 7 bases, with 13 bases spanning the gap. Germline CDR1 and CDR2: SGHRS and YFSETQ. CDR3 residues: CASSLEPGGGEKLFF. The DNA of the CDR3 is TGCGCCAGCAGCTTGGAGCCGGGGGGAGGTGAAAAACTGTTTTTT.

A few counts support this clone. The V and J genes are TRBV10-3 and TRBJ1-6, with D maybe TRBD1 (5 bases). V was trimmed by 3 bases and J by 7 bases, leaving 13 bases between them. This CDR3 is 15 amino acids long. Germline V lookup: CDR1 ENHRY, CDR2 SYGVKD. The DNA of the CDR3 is TGTGCCATCAGTGATTCAGTACAGGCCAATTCACCCCTCCACTTT. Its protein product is CAISDSVQANSPLHF.

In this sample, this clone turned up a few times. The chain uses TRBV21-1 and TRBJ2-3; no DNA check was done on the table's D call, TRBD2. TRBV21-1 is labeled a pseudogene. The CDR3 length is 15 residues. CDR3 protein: CASRNTSGFTDTQYF. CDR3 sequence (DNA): TGTGCCAGCAGGAATACTAGCGGCTTCACAGATACGCAGTATTTT.

The CDR3 nucleotides are TGTGCCAGCAGCTCCGGGACAGGCCACAATCAGCCCCAGCATTTT. Translating gives CASSSGTGHNQPQHF. The J gene is TRBJ1-5, the V gene TRBV7-8, with 8 positions matching TRBD1. Germline CDR1 SGHVS, CDR2 FQNEAQ. The CDR3 totals 15 residues. V was pared by 4 bases and J by 3 bases, with 5 bases of the junction left unmatched.

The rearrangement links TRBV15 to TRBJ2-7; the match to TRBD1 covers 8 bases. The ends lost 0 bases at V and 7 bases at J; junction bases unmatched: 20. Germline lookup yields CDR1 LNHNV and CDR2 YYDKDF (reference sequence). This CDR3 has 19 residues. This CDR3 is CATSRDWVDRGRTPEEQYF. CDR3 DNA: TGTGCCACCAGCAGAGATTGGGTTGACAGGGGTCGCACACCCGAGGAGCAGTACTTC.

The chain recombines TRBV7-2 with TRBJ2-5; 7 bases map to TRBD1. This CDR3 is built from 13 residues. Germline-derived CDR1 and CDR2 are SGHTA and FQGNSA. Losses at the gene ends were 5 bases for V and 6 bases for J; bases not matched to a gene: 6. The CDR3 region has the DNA TGTGCCAGCAGCCTGACAGGGCAGCAGACCCAGTACTTC. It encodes CASSLTGQQTQYF. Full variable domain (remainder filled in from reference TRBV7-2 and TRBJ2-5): GAGVSQSPSNKVTEKGKDVELRCDPISGHTALYWYRQSLGQGLEFLIYFQGNSAPDKSGLPSDRFSAERTGGSVSTLTIQRTQQEDSAVYLCASSLTGQQTQYFGPGTRLLVL.

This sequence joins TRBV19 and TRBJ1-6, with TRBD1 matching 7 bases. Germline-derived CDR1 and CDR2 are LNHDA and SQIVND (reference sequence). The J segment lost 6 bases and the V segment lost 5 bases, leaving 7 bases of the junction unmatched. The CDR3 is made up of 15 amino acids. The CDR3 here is CASSSHRGPNSPLHF. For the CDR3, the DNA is TGTGCCAGTAGTTCCCACAGGGGCCCTAATTCACCCCTCCACTTT.

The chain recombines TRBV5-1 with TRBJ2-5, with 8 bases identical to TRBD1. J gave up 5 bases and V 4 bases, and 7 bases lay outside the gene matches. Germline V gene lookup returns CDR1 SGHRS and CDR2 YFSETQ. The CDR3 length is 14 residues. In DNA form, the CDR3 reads TGCGCCAGCAGCCGGACAGGGTCGATCGAGACCCAGTACTTC. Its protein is CASSRTGSIETQYF.

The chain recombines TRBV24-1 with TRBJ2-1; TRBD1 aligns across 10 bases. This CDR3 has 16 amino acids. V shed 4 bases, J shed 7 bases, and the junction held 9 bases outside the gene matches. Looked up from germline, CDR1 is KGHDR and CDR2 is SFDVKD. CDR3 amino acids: CATSDPGQGRWNEQFF. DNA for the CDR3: TGTGCCACCAGTGACCCGGGACAGGGGAGGTGGAATGAGCAGTTCTTC.

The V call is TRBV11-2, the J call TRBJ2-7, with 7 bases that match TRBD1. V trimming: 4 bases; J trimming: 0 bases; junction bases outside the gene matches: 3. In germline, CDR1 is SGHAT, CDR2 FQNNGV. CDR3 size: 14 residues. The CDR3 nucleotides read TGTGCCAGCAGCTCCCGACAGGGCTCCTACGAGCAGTACTTC. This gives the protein CASSSRQGSYEQYF.